Included here is one T cell receptor (beta chain) sequence, with context. The antigen remains unidentified. The source of the sample is a study of shared clonotypes between healthy human individuals. CDR1 and CDR2 (germline): LNHNV, YYDKDF (reference sequence). V lost 1 base and J 5 bases, leaving 11 bases between the germline ends. This CDR3 has 14 residues. Data came from immunoSEQ multiplex PCR; TCRdb stores just in-frame clones and leaves some out. The sample contains about 490,000 clones, around 79% of which appear only once. The study's findings and limits: Owing to a small donor count, the genetic and exposure-history diversity represented was limited.

The chain has TRBV15 and TRBJ2-5; no firm D call. Sequencing input: PBMCs. This clonotype was obtained from a woman in her 40s in good health. Some clones in this sample may be carry-over from other donors' samples. In DNA, the CDR3 is TGTGCCACCAGCAGAGTTCTGGGGTGGGAGACCCAGTACTTC. It encodes CATSRVLGWETQYF.